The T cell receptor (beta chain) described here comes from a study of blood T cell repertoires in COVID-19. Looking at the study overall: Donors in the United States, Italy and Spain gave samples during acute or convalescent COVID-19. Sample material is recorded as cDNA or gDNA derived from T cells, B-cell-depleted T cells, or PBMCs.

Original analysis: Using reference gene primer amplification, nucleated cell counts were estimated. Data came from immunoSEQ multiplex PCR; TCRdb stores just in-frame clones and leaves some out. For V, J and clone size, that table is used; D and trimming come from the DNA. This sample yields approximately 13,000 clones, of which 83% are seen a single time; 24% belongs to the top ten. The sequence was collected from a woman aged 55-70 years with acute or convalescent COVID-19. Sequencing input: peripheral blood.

In DNA form, the CDR3 reads TGTGCCAGCAGCGTAGGCCCGAGTATGGCCGGGGAGCTGTTTTTT. It translates to CASSVGPSMAGELFF. V and J are TRBV9 and TRBJ2-2; no clear D. There are 15 residues in the CDR3. V lost 0 bases and J 6 bases, leaving 12 bases between the germline ends. Germline lookup yields CDR1 SGDLS and CDR2 YYNGEE.